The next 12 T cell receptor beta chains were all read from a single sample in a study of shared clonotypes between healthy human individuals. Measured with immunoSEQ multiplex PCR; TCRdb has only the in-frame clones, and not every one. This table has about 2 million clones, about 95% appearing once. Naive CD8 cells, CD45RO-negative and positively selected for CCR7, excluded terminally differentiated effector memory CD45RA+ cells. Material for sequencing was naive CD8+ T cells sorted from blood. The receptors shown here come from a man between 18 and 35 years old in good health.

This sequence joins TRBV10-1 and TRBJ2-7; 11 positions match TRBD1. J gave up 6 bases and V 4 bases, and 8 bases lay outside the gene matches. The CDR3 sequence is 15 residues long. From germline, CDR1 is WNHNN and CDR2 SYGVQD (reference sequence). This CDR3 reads CASSALPGTGGEQYF. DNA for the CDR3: TGCGCCAGCAGTGCCCTCCCCGGGACAGGGGGCGAGCAGTACTTC.

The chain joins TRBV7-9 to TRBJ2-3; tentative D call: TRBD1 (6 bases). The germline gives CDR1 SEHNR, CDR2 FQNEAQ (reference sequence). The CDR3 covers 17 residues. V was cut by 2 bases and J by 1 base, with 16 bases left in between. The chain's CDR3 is CASSLLTGSLGTDTQYF. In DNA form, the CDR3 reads TGTGCCAGCAGCTTACTTACAGGGTCTCTTGGCACAGATACGCAGTATTTT.

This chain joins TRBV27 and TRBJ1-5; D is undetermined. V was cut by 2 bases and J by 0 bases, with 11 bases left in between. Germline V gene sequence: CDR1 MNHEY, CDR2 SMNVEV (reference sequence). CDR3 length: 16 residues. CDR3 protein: CASSLVRQPSNQPQHF. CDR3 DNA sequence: TGTGCCAGCAGTTTAGTTCGGCAGCCTAGCAATCAGCCCCAGCATTTT.

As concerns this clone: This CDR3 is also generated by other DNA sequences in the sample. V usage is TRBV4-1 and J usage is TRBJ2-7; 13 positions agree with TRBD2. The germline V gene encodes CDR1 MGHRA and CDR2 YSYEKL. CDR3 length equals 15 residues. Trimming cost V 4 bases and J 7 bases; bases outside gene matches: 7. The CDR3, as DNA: TGCGCCAGCAGCCGAGAGCCGGGACTAGCGGGGGAGCAGTACTTC. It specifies CASSREPGLAGEQYF.

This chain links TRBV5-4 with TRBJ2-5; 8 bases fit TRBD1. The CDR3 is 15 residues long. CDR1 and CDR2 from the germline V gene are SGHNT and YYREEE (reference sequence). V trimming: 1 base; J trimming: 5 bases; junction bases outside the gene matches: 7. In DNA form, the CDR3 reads TGTGCCAGCAGCTTGCACAACCAGGGGGCTGAGACCCAGTACTTC. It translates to CASSLHNQGAETQYF.

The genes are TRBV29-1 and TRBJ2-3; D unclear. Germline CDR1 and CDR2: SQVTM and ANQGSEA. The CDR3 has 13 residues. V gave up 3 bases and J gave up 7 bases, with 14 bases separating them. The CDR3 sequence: CSVDPDPGNTQYF. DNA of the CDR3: TGCAGCGTTGACCCCGATCCTGGGAATACGCAGTATTTT.

CDR3 sequence: CASSLQGRETQYF. The CDR3 DNA is TGTGCCAGCAGTTTACAGGGGCGGGAGACCCAGTACTTC. The J gene is TRBJ2-5, the V gene TRBV28, with D possibly being TRBD1 (6 bases). V was shortened by 2 bases and J by 5 bases, with 9 bases between the two germline ends. CDR3 length: 13 amino acids. Germline loops: CDR1 MDHEN, CDR2 SYDVKM. The entire variable domain, with the rest obtained from reference TRBV28 and TRBJ2-5, is as follows: DVKVTQSSRYLVKRTGEKVFLECVQDMDHENMFWYRQDPGLGLRLIYFSYDVKMKEKGDIPEGYSVSREKKERFSLILESASTNQTSMYLCASSLQGRETQYFGPGTRLLVL.

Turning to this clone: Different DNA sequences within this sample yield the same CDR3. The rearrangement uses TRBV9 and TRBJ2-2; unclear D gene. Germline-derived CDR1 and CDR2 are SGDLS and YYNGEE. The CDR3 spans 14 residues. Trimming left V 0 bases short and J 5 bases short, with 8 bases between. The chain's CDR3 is CASSVGAGTGELFF. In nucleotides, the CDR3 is TGTGCCAGCAGCGTAGGGGCTGGAACCGGGGAGCTGTTTTTT. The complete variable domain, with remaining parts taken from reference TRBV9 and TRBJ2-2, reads DSGVTQTPKHLITATGQRVTLRCSPRSGDLSVYWYQQSLDQGLQFLIQYYNGEERAKGNILERFSAQQFPDLHSELNLSSLELGDSALYFCASSVGAGTGELFFGEGSRLTVL.

This CDR3 is CASSSSGWDYGYTF. The CDR3 nucleotides read TGTGCCAGCAGCTCCTCTGGCTGGGACTATGGCTACACCTTC. The chain links TRBV7-9 to TRBJ1-2; no firm D call. The germline CDR1 and CDR2 sequences are SEHNR and FQNEAQ (reference sequence). The CDR3 totals 14 residues. The V gene lost 4 bases and the J gene lost 3 bases, with 12 bases spanning the gap. The full variable domain, with the rest looked up from reference TRBV7-9 and TRBJ1-2, is DTGVSQNPRHKITKRGQNVTFRCDPISEHNRLYWYRQTLGQGPEFLTYFQNEAQLEKSRLLSDRFSAERPKGSFSTLEIQRTEQGDSAMYLCASSSSGWDYGYTFGSGTRLTVV.

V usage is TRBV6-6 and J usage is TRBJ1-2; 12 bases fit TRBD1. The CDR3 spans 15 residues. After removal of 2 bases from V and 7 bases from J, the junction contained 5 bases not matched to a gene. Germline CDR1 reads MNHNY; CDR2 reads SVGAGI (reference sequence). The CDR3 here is CASSYGTGGVGGYTF. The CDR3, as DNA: TGTGCCAGCAGTTACGGGACAGGGGGCGTTGGTGGCTACACCTTC.

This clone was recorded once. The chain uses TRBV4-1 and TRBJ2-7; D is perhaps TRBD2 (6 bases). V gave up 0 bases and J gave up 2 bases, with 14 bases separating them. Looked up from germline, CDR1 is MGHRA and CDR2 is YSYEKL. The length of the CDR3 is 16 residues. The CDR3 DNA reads TGCGCCAGCAGCCAAGAATCAAGCGGGTTCGCCTACGAGCAGTACTTC. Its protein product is CASSQESSGFAYEQYF.

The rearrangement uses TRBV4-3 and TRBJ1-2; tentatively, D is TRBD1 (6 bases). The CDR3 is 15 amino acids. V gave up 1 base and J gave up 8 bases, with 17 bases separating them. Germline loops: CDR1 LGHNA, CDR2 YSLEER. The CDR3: CASSQVLNSGEGYTF. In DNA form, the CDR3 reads TGCGCCAGCAGCCAAGTTCTAAACTCAGGGGAGGGCTACACCTTC.